These 9 T cell receptor beta chains came from one sample sequenced in a study of T cell changes during pregnancy in multiple sclerosis. The data were produced by immunoSEQ multiplex PCR, yet TCRdb's version contains in-frame clones alone and is incomplete. The sample has around 70,000 clones; 80% to 95% are singletons. This specimen consisted of peripheral blood, obtained in the first trimester of pregnancy. All receptors come from a female donor in good health, enrolled as a control in a pregnancy study.

The chain carries TRBV6-1 and TRBJ1-1; 7 bases map to TRBD1. The CDR3 has 16 residues. V dropped 1 base and J dropped 11; count of bases not matched to a gene: 16. Germline V lookup: CDR1 MNHNS, CDR2 SASEGT. DNA of the CDR3: TGTGCCAGCAGTGAAGTTTTCCTTCCAGGGGGGATAGCGGCTTTCTTT. Amino acid sequence: CASSEVFLPGGIAAFF.

The J gene is TRBJ2-1, the V gene TRBV11-2; no reliable D call. V was clipped by 0 bases and J by 6 bases, with 6 bases between them. This CDR3 is built from 13 residues. Germline V lookup: CDR1 SGHAT, CDR2 FQNNGV. The CDR3 reads CASSLDLRNEQFF. The CDR3 coding sequence is TGTGCCAGCAGCTTAGACCTGCGCAATGAGCAGTTCTTC. The whole variable domain, filled in from reference TRBV11-2 and TRBJ2-1, reads EAGVAQSPRYKIIEKRQSVAFWCNPISGHATLYWYQQILGQGPKLLIQFQNNGVVDDSQLPKDRFSAERLKGVDSTLKIQPAKLEDSAVYLCASSLDLRNEQFFGPGTRLTVL.

The chain employs TRBV7-9 and TRBJ2-1, with a possible D match to TRBD2 (6 bases). In germline, CDR1 is SEHNR, CDR2 FQNEAQ (reference sequence). This CDR3 is built from 15 residues. The V gene lost 6 bases and the J gene lost 2 bases, with 14 bases spanning the gap. The CDR3 DNA sequence: TGTGCCAGCAGGCCGCCTAGCGCAGCCTACAATGAGCAGTTCTTC. Its translation is CASRPPSAAYNEQFF.

The chain joins TRBV7-2 to TRBJ2-6; D possibly corresponds to TRBD1 (6 bases). Trimming took off 1 base at V and 0 bases at J, with 10 bases between the two ends. The CDR3 has 17 amino acids. Germline loops: CDR1 SGHTA, CDR2 FQGNSA. In DNA form, the CDR3 reads TGTGCCAGCAGCTTAGGGGGGCTCGGCTCTGGGGCCAACGTCCTGACTTTC. Protein product: CASSLGGLGSGANVLTF.

The V and J genes are TRBV19 and TRBJ1-5, with D possibly being TRBD1 (6 bases). V lost 3 bases, J lost 2 bases, and 14 bases lay in between. In germline, CDR1 is LNHDA, CDR2 SQIVND (reference sequence). The CDR3 spans 16 residues. DNA of the CDR3: TGTGCCAGTAGTATGGGGTCAGGGGTGGGCAATCAGCCCCAGCATTTT. This sequence encodes CASSMGSGVGNQPQHF.

The chain uses TRBV11-2 and TRBJ1-1; 8 nucleotides align to TRBD1. The V gene's germline CDR1 is SGHAT and CDR2 FQNNGV. This CDR3 region has 11 residues. The J segment lost 11 bases and the V segment lost 5 bases, leaving 4 bases of the junction unmatched. CDR3 in amino acids: CASSIRQGAFF. The DNA of the CDR3 is TGTGCCAGCAGCATCAGACAGGGGGCTTTCTTT.

V usage is TRBV5-1 and J usage is TRBJ2-5; maybe TRBD1 (6 bases). The CDR3 runs to 13 residues. V lost 4 bases and J lost 4, with 11 bases in between. Germline V CDR1 and CDR2: SGHRS, YFSETQ. The CDR3 reads CASSAGQRETQYF. CDR3 sequence (DNA): TGCGCCAGCAGCGCCGGACAGCGAGAGACCCAGTACTTC.

This rearrangement joins TRBV2 to TRBJ1-4; D not resolved. Between the trimmed V and J ends, which lost 6 bases and 3 bases, there was a span of 11 bases. This CDR3 comprises 14 residues. Germline CDR1 reads SNHLY; CDR2 reads FYNNEI. CDR3 sequence: CASRAGGPNEKLFF. CDR3 nucleotides: TGTGCCAGCAGAGCCGGCGGCCCTAATGAAAAACTGTTTTTT.

The gene calls are TRBV19 and TRBJ2-1; D not resolved. CDR1 and CDR2 from the germline V gene are LNHDA and SQIVND (reference sequence). Trimming took off 8 bases at V and 0 bases at J, with 11 bases between the two ends. This CDR3 has 14 residues. In nucleotides, the CDR3 is TGTGCCAGTTCGTACCACATCTCCTACAATGAGCAGTTCTTC. Translated: CASSYHISYNEQFF.